This T cell receptor (beta chain) was obtained from a study of blood T cell repertoires in COVID-19. About the study: Whether acute or convalescent, the COVID-19 samples came from the United States, Italy and Spain. PBMCs, B-cell-depleted T cells, or T cells were the source of the cDNA or gDNA that made up the material.

As processed by the authors: Researchers report that nucleated cell counts were estimated from reference gene primer amplification. The table came from immunoSEQ multiplex PCR; TCRdb's copy has only in-frame clones and leaves some out. That table gives V, J and clone size, and the DNA gave D and trimming. The data hold 90,000 to 95,000 clones, with about 88% observed a single time. CDR1 is MDHEN, CDR2 SYDVKM, per germline. The CDR3 is 13 residues long. Trimming took 9 bases from V and 1 from J; bases not matched to a gene: 3. The sample comprised peripheral blood. The chain employs TRBV28 and TRBJ2-3, with 8 bases lining up with TRBD2. The receptor was derived from a woman aged 80 or older with active COVID-19. This CDR3 is CASSLAGTDTQYF. The CDR3, as DNA: TGTGCCAGTTCACTAGCGGGCACAGATACGCAGTATTTT. Filled out from reference TRBV28 and TRBJ2-3, the complete variable domain reads DVKVTQSSRYLVKRTGEKVFLECVQDMDHENMFWYRQDPGLGLRLIYFSYDVKMKEKGDIPEGYSVSREKKERFSLILESASTNQTSMYLCASSLAGTDTQYFGPGTRLTVL.